This T cell receptor (beta chain) comes out of a study of T cell responses to AZD1222 COVID-19 vaccine. The CDR3 spans 18 residues. The germline CDR1 and CDR2 sequences are MNHNS and SASEGT. Trimming removed 4 bases at V and 1 base at J, with 22 bases between. The study, taken as a whole, reports: Receipt of two AZD1222 doses was followed by a rise in Spike-specific TCR breadth and depth.

Of note for this clone: The antigen is undetermined.

This table comes from immunoSEQ multiplex PCR, and its TCRdb copy is limited to in-frame clones, with some not included. The sample lists 150,000 to 200,000 clones; 90% to 95% were seen once. This sequence originates from an adult in good health. The chain combines TRBV6-1 with TRBJ1-1, with D perhaps TRBD1 (6 bases). This material consisted of peripheral blood, taken on day 0 of AZD1222 vaccination. The CDR3 region has the DNA TGTGCCAGCAGTGGACAATTGGGACAACTAATATCGAACACTGAAGCTTTCTTT. It encodes CASSGQLGQLISNTEAFF.